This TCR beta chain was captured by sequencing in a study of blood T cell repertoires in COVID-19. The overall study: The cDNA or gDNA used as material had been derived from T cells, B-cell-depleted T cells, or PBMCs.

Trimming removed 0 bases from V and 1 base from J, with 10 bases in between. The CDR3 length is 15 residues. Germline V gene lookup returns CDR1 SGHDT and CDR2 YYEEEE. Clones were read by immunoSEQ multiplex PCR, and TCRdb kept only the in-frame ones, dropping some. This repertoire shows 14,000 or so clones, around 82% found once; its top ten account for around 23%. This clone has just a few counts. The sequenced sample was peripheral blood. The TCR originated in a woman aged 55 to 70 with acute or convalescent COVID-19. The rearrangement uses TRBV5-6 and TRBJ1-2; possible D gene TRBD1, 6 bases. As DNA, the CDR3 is TGTGCCAGCAGCTTGGAAATAGGGGGTAACTATGGCTACACCTTC. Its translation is CASSLEIGGNYGYTF.